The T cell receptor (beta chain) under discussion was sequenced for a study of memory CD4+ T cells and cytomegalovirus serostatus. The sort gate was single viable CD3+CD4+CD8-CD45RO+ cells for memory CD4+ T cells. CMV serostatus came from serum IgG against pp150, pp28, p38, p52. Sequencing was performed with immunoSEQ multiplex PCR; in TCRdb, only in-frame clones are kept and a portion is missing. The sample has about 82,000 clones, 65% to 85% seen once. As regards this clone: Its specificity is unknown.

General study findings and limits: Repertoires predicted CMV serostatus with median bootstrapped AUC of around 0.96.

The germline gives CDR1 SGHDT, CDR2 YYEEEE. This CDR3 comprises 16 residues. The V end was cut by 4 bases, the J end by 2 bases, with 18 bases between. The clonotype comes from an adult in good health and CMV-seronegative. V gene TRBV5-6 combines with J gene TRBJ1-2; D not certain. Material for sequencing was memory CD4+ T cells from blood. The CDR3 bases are TGTGCCAGCAGCCCCCGGATGGGTAGGGTAAACTATGGCTACACCTTC. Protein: CASSPRMGRVNYGYTF. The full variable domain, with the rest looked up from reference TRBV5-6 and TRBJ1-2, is DAGVTQSPTHLIKTRGQQVTLRCSPKSGHDTVSWYQQALGQGPQFIFQYYEEEERQRGNFPDRFSGHQFPNYSSELNVNALLLGDSALYLCASSPRMGRVNYGYTFGSGTRLTVV.